These 22 T cell receptor beta chains share one sample of origin, sequenced in a study of T cell responses to AZD1222 COVID-19 vaccine. Data came from immunoSEQ multiplex PCR; TCRdb stores just in-frame clones and leaves some out. The sample contains about 93,000 clones, 65% to 90% of which appear only once. The sequencing used peripheral blood, collected on day 0 of AZD1222 vaccination. All receptors come from an adult in good health.

This rearrangement joins TRBV13 to TRBJ2-7; D remains ambiguous. Per germline, CDR1 PRHDT and CDR2 FYEKMQ (reference sequence). Trimming removed 5 bases at V and 6 bases at J, with 14 bases between. The CDR3 sequence is 13 residues long. The CDR3 DNA reads TGTGCCAGCAGCACCTACTTTGGGTCCGAGCAGTACTTC. This gives the protein CASSTYFGSEQYF. The complete variable domain, with remaining parts taken from reference TRBV13 and TRBJ2-7, reads AAGVIQSPRHLIKEKRETATLKCYPIPRHDTVYWYQQGPGQDPQFLISFYEKMQSDKGSIPDRFSAQQFSDYHSELNMSSLELGDSALYFCASSTYFGSEQYFGPGTRLTVT.

The chain carries TRBV2 and TRBJ1-5; TRBD1 matches 9 bases. V was clipped by 5 bases and J by 3 bases; unmatched bases: 5. The CDR3 runs to 15 residues. In germline, CDR1 is SNHLY, CDR2 FYNNEI. The CDR3 spells CASSQGTGNNQPQHF. Written as DNA, the CDR3 is TGTGCCAGCAGTCAAGGGACAGGGAACAATCAGCCCCAGCATTTT.

The rearrangement joins TRBV5-6 to TRBJ1-3; 8 positions agree with TRBD1. Germline V gives CDR1 SGHDT, CDR2 YYEEEE. This CDR3 contains 18 residues. V trimming: 1 base; J trimming: 3 bases; junction bases outside the gene matches: 12. The CDR3 is CASSLRQGAQIVGNTIYF. In DNA form, the CDR3 reads TGTGCCAGCAGCTTGCGTCAGGGGGCGCAGATTGTTGGAAACACCATATATTTT.

The gene calls are TRBV18 and TRBJ1-3; a weak D match, TRBD1 (5 bases). V gave up 3 bases and J gave up 0 bases, with 12 bases separating them. This CDR3 region has 16 residues. CDR1 and CDR2 (germline): KGHSH, LQKENI. CDR3 coding DNA: TGTGCCAGCTCACCGATGACAGTTCTCTCTGGAAACACCATATATTTT. It specifies CASSPMTVLSGNTIYF.

Comment on this clone: The same CDR3 also results from other DNA sequences found in this sample. The V gene is TRBV5-1, the J gene TRBJ2-1, with TRBD1 matching 7 bases. The trim removed 4 bases at V and 0 bases at J, leaving 4 bases unmatched. The CDR3 length is 15 residues. Germline loops: CDR1 SGHRS, CDR2 YFSETQ. CDR3 nucleotides: TGCGCCAGCAGCCTGGGACAGAGCTCCTACAATGAGCAGTTCTTC. Its protein product is CASSLGQSSYNEQFF.

The V and J genes are TRBV30 and TRBJ1-2, with 7 positions matching TRBD1. The CDR3 spans 13 residues. The germline CDR1 and CDR2 sequences are GTSNPN and SVGIG (reference sequence). Germline trimming cut 2 bases from V and 8 bases from J; bases unmatched to any gene: 8. CDR3 sequence: CAWSKGAVEGYTF. CDR3 nucleotide sequence: TGTGCCTGGAGTAAGGGGGCGGTTGAAGGCTACACCTTC.

This chain connects TRBV6-2 or TRBV6-3 to TRBJ1-1; D is possibly TRBD1 (5 bases). This CDR3 has 17 amino acids. In germline, CDR1 is MNHEY, CDR2 SVGEGT. V lost 3 bases, J lost 1 base, and 18 bases lay in between. CDR3 bases: TGTGCCAGCAGTTATACCCCTTATGGGGGAACGAACACTGAAGCTTTCTTT. Its protein is CASSYTPYGGTNTEAFF.

This clone was observed a single time. This sequence joins TRBV27 and TRBJ1-1; a weak D match, TRBD1 (5 bases). The germline V gene encodes CDR1 MNHEY and CDR2 SMNVEV (reference sequence). Trimming removed 1 base at V and 4 bases at J, with 19 bases between. This CDR3 comprises 17 residues. In DNA, the CDR3 is TGTGCCAGCAGTTTATATCGCGGGGACCAGGGCCTCACTGAAGCTTTCTTT. This sequence encodes CASSLYRGDQGLTEAFF.

CDR3 loop: CSVEDNPGCTF. In DNA form, the CDR3 reads TGCAGCGTTGAAGATAATCCTGGATGCACCTTC. The genes are TRBV29-1 and TRBJ1-2; D call uncertain. This CDR3 comprises 11 residues. The germline gives CDR1 SQVTM, CDR2 ANQGSEA. The germline V and J ends were trimmed by 0 bases and 13 bases, with 12 bases remaining between them. The entire variable domain, with the rest obtained from reference TRBV29-1 and TRBJ1-2, is as follows: SAVISQKPSRDICQRGTSLTIQCQVDSQVTMMFWYRQQPGQSLTLIATANQGSEATYESGFVIDKFPISRPNLTFSTLTVSNMSPEDSSIYLCSVEDNPGCTFGSGTRLTVV.

The V call is TRBV30, the J call TRBJ1-1; D remains ambiguous. CDR1 is GTSNPN and CDR2 is SVGIG in the germline V gene (reference sequence). The CDR3 is 13 residues long. The germline V and J ends were trimmed by 6 bases and 1 base, with 12 bases remaining between them. The CDR3 spells CACIGHPNTEAFF. DNA of the CDR3: TGTGCCTGCATAGGCCACCCGAACACTGAAGCTTTCTTT.

This chain joins TRBV6-2 or TRBV6-3 and TRBJ1-5; D is uncertain. Germline CDR1 is MNHEY and CDR2 is SVGEGT. The CDR3 is made up of 14 amino acids. Trimming left V 4 bases short and J 5 bases short, with 12 bases between. CDR3 sequence (DNA): TGTGCCAGCAGTTCCGGGGATGGGTATCAGCCCCAGCATTTT. This encodes CASSSGDGYQPQHF.

The V gene is TRBV18, the J gene TRBJ2-2, with 9 nucleotides matching TRBD1. V dropped 5 bases and J dropped 4; count of bases not matched to a gene: 8. Germline values: CDR1 KGHSH, CDR2 LQKENI. The CDR3 has 16 residues. For the CDR3, the DNA is TGTGCCAGCTCATCTCCGGGACAGGGTCGCACCGGGGAGCTGTTTTTT. This sequence encodes CASSSPGQGRTGELFF.

V usage is TRBV7-2 and J usage is TRBJ1-1; 8 bases are shared with TRBD1. Germline assignment: CDR1 SGHTA and CDR2 FQGNSA. This CDR3 is built from 13 residues. The V and J ends lost 5 bases and 7 bases, in that order; junction bases with no gene match: 6. CDR3: CASSPDRGREAFF. In DNA, the CDR3 is TGTGCCAGCAGCCCTGACAGGGGCCGTGAAGCTTTCTTT.

This sequence joins TRBV19 and TRBJ1-5; D uncertain. The CDR3 totals 15 residues. The germline CDR1 and CDR2 sequences are LNHDA and SQIVND (reference sequence). V lost 1 base and J lost 5, with 12 bases in between. The CDR3 DNA reads TGTGCCAGTAGTATAGTGTTAAGGGCTGATCAGCCCCAGCATTTT. Translation: CASSIVLRADQPQHF.

In this sample, this clone turned up a few times. Here the CDR3 DNA reads TGTGCCAGCAGCCGGGACAGGGGGGTCACTGAAGCTTTCTTT. The encoded protein is CASSRDRGVTEAFF. This chain joins TRBV6-5 and TRBJ1-1; 11 bases map to TRBD1. CDR1 and CDR2 from the germline V gene are MNHEY and SVGAGI. This CDR3 region has 14 residues. With 6 bases clipped from V and 4 bases from J, the junction kept 4 bases outside the gene matches.

V usage is TRBV29-1 and J usage is TRBJ2-5; D might be TRBD2 (6 bases). Germline V gene data show CDR1 as SQVTM and CDR2 as ANQGSEA. V lost 6 bases to trimming and J lost 3 bases, with 11 bases between them. CDR3 length: 12 amino acids. CDR3 nucleotide sequence: TGCAGCGTGCGGGGCCCTAAAGAGACCCAGTACTTC. Protein: CSVRGPKETQYF.

V and J are TRBV10-3 and TRBJ2-7; D might be TRBD1 (6 bases). Trimming removed 0 bases from V and 3 bases from J, with 12 bases in between. The CDR3 loop spans 15 amino acids. The germline V gene has CDR1 ENHRY and CDR2 SYGVKD. The CDR3: CAISESTNRDYEQYF. The CDR3 DNA reads as TGTGCCATCAGTGAGTCGACGAACAGGGACTACGAGCAGTACTTC.

The CDR3 DNA is TGTGCCAGCCAGGCTATTGCCGGGGAGCTGTTTTTT. Translated: CASQAIAGELFF. The chain recombines TRBV6-1 with TRBJ2-2, with unresolved D. The CDR3 runs 12 residues. V lost 8 bases and J 6 bases, leaving 10 bases between the germline ends. Germline loops: CDR1 MNHNS, CDR2 SASEGT.

The chain joins TRBV7-9 to TRBJ1-5; the D is unclear. Per the germline V gene, CDR1 is SEHNR and CDR2 is FQNEAQ (reference sequence). V was cut by 4 bases and J by 2 bases, with 12 bases left in between. There are 15 residues in the CDR3. Written as DNA, the CDR3 is TGTGCCAGCAGCTCTGAGGGTTATGGCAATCAGCCCCAGCATTTT. This encodes CASSSEGYGNQPQHF.

The chain uses TRBV21-1 and TRBJ2-7; the listed D gene, TRBD1, was not tested against the DNA. TRBV21-1 is an annotated pseudogene. The CDR3 contains 15 residues. The CDR3, as DNA: TGTGCCAGCACCGAGGGGGCGGAAGACTCCTACGAGCAGTACTTC. This sequence encodes CASTEGAEDSYEQYF.

The chain carries TRBV30 and TRBJ1-1; D call uncertain. The CDR3 loop spans 13 amino acids. Between the trimmed V and J ends, which lost 5 bases and 1 base, there was a span of 11 bases. Germline values: CDR1 GTSNPN, CDR2 SVGIG (reference sequence). As DNA, the CDR3 is TGTGCCTGGGAGGGTGGCCAGAACACTGAAGCTTTCTTT. This encodes CAWEGGQNTEAFF. Full variable domain (outside the CDR3, taken from reference TRBV30 and TRBJ1-1): SQTIHQWPATLVQPVGSPLSLECTVEGTSNPNLYWYRQAAGRGLQLLFYSVGIGQISSEVPQNLSASRPQDRQFILSSKKLLLSDSGFYLCAWEGGQNTEAFFGQGTRLTVV.

The V and J genes are TRBV25-1 and TRBJ1-2, with D hard to call. V lost 6 bases and J 5 bases, leaving 10 bases between the germline ends. The CDR3 extends over 12 amino acids. Germline loops: CDR1 MGHDK, CDR2 SYGVNS. The CDR3 loop is CASSSGVYGYTF. The CDR3 DNA follows: TGTGCCAGCAGCTCCGGGGTGTATGGCTACACCTTC.